This TCR beta chain was sequenced for a study of blood T cells in healthy people across ages. Study results and limitations: Donor CMV status, an unknown factor, possibly confounded changes in expanded clonotypes. As age increased, TCR beta diversity per million T cells fell in a roughly linear fashion.

Concerning this clonotype: Its antigen is unknown.

For the second PCR, which ran for about 6 to 12 cycles, a sample-barcoded 5' primer and a J-beta primer mix were used. A template-switch adaptor with 12 random nucleotides tagged each cDNA molecule. TCRdb re-derived calls from the 5' RACE reads in MiXCR, one entry per CDR3 protein. Altogether about 1,600,000 distinct CDR3 sequences are present, around two fifths being singletons, with the ten largest covering 7% to 9%. Trimming took off 4 bases at V and 2 bases at J, with 15 bases between the two ends. Germline V gene lookup returns CDR1 SGHRS and CDR2 YFSETQ. The CDR3 contains 15 residues. Researchers collected ten milliliters of peripheral blood from every single donor.

Sequences were obtained from blood. J is TRBJ1-1 and V is TRBV5-1; D is uncertain. The TCR comes from a woman under 30 in good health. The CDR3 sequence: CASSLTPNANTEAFF. The CDR3 DNA sequence: TGCGCCAGCAGCCTGACCCCAAACGCAAACACTGAAGCTTTCTTT.